These 5 T cell receptor beta chains were all obtained from the same sample, sequenced in a study of CD8 T cells in ankylosing spondylitis. For these TCRs, the target antigens are not known. From the 5' RACE reads, TCRdb called clonotypes with MiXCR, one entry per CDR3 protein. The sample has around 770,000 distinct CDR3 sequences, approximately 10% seen once; the top ten hold 0.51%. Findings and caveats of the study: Several highly homologous variants made up a TCR beta motif, and this motif appeared characteristic of ankylosing spondylitis blood.

The sequenced sample was blood, either unsorted or a sorted T cell fraction (not recorded which). The receptors derive from a male donor with ankylosing spondylitis.

The chain is built from TRBV7-9 and TRBJ2-5; 8 bases are a match to TRBD2. CDR1 is SEHNR, CDR2 FQNEAQ, per germline (reference sequence). This CDR3 contains 15 residues. With V trimmed by 5 bases and J by 3 bases, 8 bases remained unmatched. This chain's CDR3 is CASSPYTLAEETQYF. CDR3 in DNA: TGTGCCAGCAGCCCATACACACTAGCGGAAGAGACCCAGTACTTC.

V usage is TRBV20-1 and J usage is TRBJ2-5; 11 nucleotides agree with TRBD2. Germline V gives CDR1 DFQATT, CDR2 SNEGSKA (reference sequence). This CDR3 has 14 amino acids. With 4 bases clipped from V and 5 bases from J, the junction kept 6 bases outside the gene matches. CDR3 bases: TGCAGTGCTATTGGGACTAGCGGTAGGGAGACCCAGTACTTC. This sequence encodes CSAIGTSGRETQYF.

V gene TRBV6-1 combines with J gene TRBJ2-7, with 7 bases lining up with TRBD1. Unmatched junction bases numbered 6, after V lost 5 bases and J lost 5 bases. The germline V gene encodes CDR1 MNHNS and CDR2 SASEGT. This CDR3 has 13 amino acids. This CDR3 is CASSRQGKNEQYF. The CDR3 DNA reads as TGTGCCAGCAGTAGACAGGGTAAGAACGAGCAGTACTTC.

The J gene is TRBJ2-1, the V gene TRBV7-9, with D unresolved. Germline V CDR1 and CDR2: SEHNR, FQNEAQ (reference sequence). V lost 5 bases and J 0 bases, leaving 11 bases between the germline ends. The CDR3 totals 15 residues. CDR3 protein: CASSHPRTSYNEQFF. The CDR3 nucleotides read TGTGCCAGCAGCCATCCCAGGACCTCCTACAATGAGCAGTTCTTC.

This clonotype was counted many times. The chain links TRBV20-1 to TRBJ2-3; D is unresolved. The CDR3 is made up of 11 amino acids. The V end was cut by 3 bases, the J end by 10 bases, with 11 bases between. Germline V gene sequence: CDR1 DFQATT, CDR2 SNEGSKA (reference sequence). Here the CDR3 reads CSARGGPSQYF. DNA for the CDR3: TGCAGTGCTAGGGGTGGACCTTCGCAGTATTTT.